Following are 20 T cell receptor beta chains from one sample sequenced in a study of read filtering for tumor transcriptome and immune sequencing. The library was built from about 400 ng RNA with molecular barcoded adaptors for alpha/delta and beta/gamma chains. MiXCR, applied by TCRdb to the reads, yields one record per CDR3 protein. The sample includes some 41,000 distinct CDR3 sequences, approximately 14% seen only once; the top ten take about 39%. The source material was a population of CD138-negative cells sorted from bone marrow. The receptors were gathered from a donor at least 40 years old with multiple myeloma.

This clonotype appeared many times. This chain connects TRBV28 to TRBJ2-2, with a possible D match to TRBD1 (6 bases). With 7 bases removed from V and 0 bases from J, the gap between germline ends came to 18 bases. This CDR3 is built from 17 residues. Germline assignment: CDR1 MDHEN and CDR2 SYDVKM. The CDR3 DNA follows: TGTGCCAGCATTTCAACCCGGGACATCGCGAACACCGGGGAGCTGTTTTTT. It yields the protein CASISTRDIANTGELFF.

This clonotype has ten or more counts. The genes are TRBV3-1 and TRBJ2-3, with 9 bases fitting TRBD2. V shed 0 bases and J 4 bases; nucleotides not matched to a gene: 11. The CDR3 sequence is 18 residues long. From germline, CDR1 is LGHDT and CDR2 YNNKEL (reference sequence). CDR3 protein: CASSQDVSGRKRPDTQYF. The CDR3 DNA is TGTGCCAGCAGCCAAGACGTAAGCGGGAGGAAGCGCCCAGATACGCAGTATTTT.

This clonotype appeared a few times. This may stem from a read error, because a much larger clone lies one nucleotide away. The DNA for the CDR3 is TGTGCCATCAGGACCGCCAAGGAGCAGTTCTTC. This sequence encodes CAIRTAKEQFF. The chain joins TRBV27 to TRBJ2-1, with D hard to call. This CDR3 has 11 amino acids. Looked up from germline, CDR1 is MNHEY and CDR2 is SMNVEV (reference sequence). Trimming cost V 10 bases and J 10 bases, with 14 bases left between them.

This clonotype was seen at least ten times. V is TRBV20-1 and J is TRBJ1-6; a possible D gene is TRBD1 (6 bases). The V and J ends lost 6 bases and 6 bases respectively, with 18 bases between them. Germline assignment: CDR1 DFQATT and CDR2 SNEGSKA (reference sequence). The CDR3 contains 15 residues. This CDR3 is CSAQRTEGFNSPLHF. The CDR3 DNA sequence: TGCAGTGCCCAAAGGACAGAAGGATTTAATTCACCCCTCCACTTT.

This clonotype was observed many times. V is TRBV29-1 and J is TRBJ2-1; possible D gene TRBD2, 6 bases. The CDR3 has 12 amino acids. Germline values: CDR1 SQVTM, CDR2 ANQGSEA. The V and J ends lost 1 base and 6 bases respectively, with 7 bases between them. The CDR3 DNA follows: TGCAGCGTTGAAGCGGGAGTCAATGAGCAGTTCTTC. It encodes CSVEAGVNEQFF.

The J gene is TRBJ2-2, the V gene TRBV4-2; TRBD2 might be the D (5 bases). The CDR3 is made up of 15 amino acids. The V and J ends lost 1 base and 8 bases respectively, with 14 bases between them. The germline CDR1 and CDR2 sequences are LGHNA and YNFKEQ. In DNA, the CDR3 is TGTGCCAGCAGCCAAGCTGCCGTGGGAGCGGGGGAGCTGTTTTTT. Protein: CASSQAAVGAGELFF.

This clonotype was counted many times. The gene calls are TRBV6-5 and TRBJ2-2; D is unclear. CDR3 length: 14 amino acids. V lost 4 bases to trimming and J lost 5 bases, with 11 bases between them. Germline assignment: CDR1 MNHEY and CDR2 SVGAGI. For the CDR3, the DNA is TGTGCCAGCAGTTCCGCCTTCAAGACCGGGGAGCTGTTTTTT. Amino acids: CASSSAFKTGELFF.

This clonotype appeared many times. J is TRBJ2-7 and V is TRBV5-1; tentatively, D is TRBD1 or TRBD2 (5 bases each). Per germline, CDR1 SGHRS and CDR2 YFSETQ. The CDR3 spans 15 residues. The ends were cut back, 5 bases at V and 2 bases at J, with 17 bases in the middle. The CDR3 nucleotides read TGCGCCAGCAGTTCACCGGGACGGGAAACCTACGAGCAGTACTTC. This gives the protein CASSSPGRETYEQYF.

Ten or more counts support this clonotype. The rearrangement links TRBV24-1 to TRBJ2-3, with TRBD1 matching over 7 bases. V lost 2 bases and J lost 1; bases outside the gene matches: 8. Germline V lookup: CDR1 KGHDR, CDR2 SFDVKD. The CDR3 totals 17 residues. CDR3 sequence reads: CATSDSIGGQRTDTQYF. Here the CDR3 DNA reads TGTGCCACCAGTGATTCCATTGGGGGACAGCGCACAGATACGCAGTATTTT.

The table lists this clonotype with many counts. V gene TRBV28 combines with J gene TRBJ2-5; 10 bases match TRBD1. Trimming cost V 6 bases and J 4 bases; bases outside gene matches: 11. The germline V gene encodes CDR1 MDHEN and CDR2 SYDVKM. The CDR3 runs 16 residues. The CDR3, as DNA: TGTGCCAGCAGGGAGATAGGACAGGGGGTTAGAGAGACCCAGTACTTC. Translating gives CASREIGQGVRETQYF.

This clonotype was counted at least ten times. This chain uses TRBV29-1 with TRBJ1-1; a weak D match, TRBD1 (5 bases). From germline, CDR1 is SQVTM and CDR2 ANQGSEA. V was clipped by 5 bases and J by 5 bases, with 12 bases between them. The CDR3 has 12 residues. The CDR3 sequence is CSVRPPGTEAFF. The CDR3 bases are TGCAGCGTTCGACCTCCAGGGACTGAAGCTTTCTTT.

As to this clonotype: A much larger clone is a single base away; this may be a read error. This chain links TRBV27 with TRBJ2-2, with D tentatively TRBD1 or TRBD2 (5 bases each). The CDR3 has 16 amino acids. Looked up from germline, CDR1 is MNHEY and CDR2 is SMNVEV (reference sequence). The CDR3 nucleotides read TGTGCCAGCAAGTTCGATGAAGGGGAATACACCGGGGAGCTGCTTTTT. It codes for CASKFDEGEYTGELLF.

Many counts were recorded for this clonotype. The V call is TRBV7-2, the J call TRBJ2-1, with D hard to call. Trimming removed 8 bases from V and 5 bases from J, with 13 bases in between. Germline V gene lookup returns CDR1 SGHTA and CDR2 FQGNSA. The CDR3 spans 13 residues. CDR3 coding DNA: TGTGCCAGCGGTGTAAGAGCGAACAATGAGCAGTTCTTC. Protein: CASGVRANNEQFF.

This clonotype has more than one count but fewer than ten. The rearrangement uses TRBV24-1 and TRBJ1-1; TRBD1 is a possible D gene (5 bases). Germline CDR1 reads KGHDR; CDR2 reads SFDVKD. The CDR3 is 16 residues long. V was cut by 2 bases and J by 8 bases, with 20 bases left in between. CDR3 amino acids: CATSDSRATEGREAFF. The CDR3 bases are TGTGCCACCAGTGATTCCCGGGCCACGGAGGGGAGAGAAGCTTTCTTT.

This clonotype was picked up many times. V and J are TRBV20-1 and TRBJ1-1; 7 positions match TRBD1. V was clipped by 0 bases and J by 7 bases; unmatched bases: 11. This CDR3 region has 15 residues. Looked up from germline, CDR1 is DFQATT and CDR2 is SNEGSKA (reference sequence). The CDR3 here is CSARDLARGNVEAFF. DNA for the CDR3: TGCAGTGCTAGAGATCTCGCCAGGGGGAATGTTGAAGCTTTCTTT.

This clonotype was observed at least ten times. The gene calls are TRBV20-1 and TRBJ1-4; 9 nucleotides agree with TRBD1. The CDR3 runs to 13 residues. The trim removed 6 bases at V and 6 bases at J, leaving 5 bases unmatched. The germline V gene encodes CDR1 DFQATT and CDR2 SNEGSKA (reference sequence). The CDR3 nucleotides read TGCAGTGCAAGGGACAGGGTGCATGAAAAACTGTTTTTT. Protein: CSARDRVHEKLFF.

This clonotype was counted ten times or more. J is TRBJ2-5 and V is TRBV9; D is unclear. This CDR3 contains 12 residues. The V gene's germline CDR1 is SGDLS and CDR2 YYNGEE. Deletions cut 0 bases from V and 5 bases from J, with 5 bases between. The chain's CDR3 is CASSVAFETQYF. CDR3 DNA: TGTGCCAGCAGCGTAGCTTTCGAGACCCAGTACTTC.

This clonotype was observed many times. V and J are TRBV7-2 and TRBJ2-1; 10 bases align to TRBD2. Trimming took 1 base from V and 9 from J; bases not matched to a gene: 6. The CDR3 is 15 amino acids. Germline values: CDR1 SGHTA, CDR2 FQGNSA. The CDR3: CASSLVLAGVGEQFF. CDR3 sequence (DNA): TGTGCCAGCAGCTTAGTGCTAGCGGGAGTTGGTGAGCAGTTCTTC.

This clonotype was seen ten or more times. The chain employs TRBV6-6 and TRBJ1-1, with D hard to call. Trimming removed 6 bases at V and 4 bases at J, with 18 bases between. The CDR3 contains 15 residues. CDR1 is MNHNY, CDR2 SVGAGI, per germline (reference sequence). CDR3 coding DNA: TGTGCCAGCAGCCAACACCCGACGGGGAGCACTGAAGCTTTCTTT. Protein sequence: CASSQHPTGSTEAFF.

On this clonotype: At one end the junction does not follow the germline gene, possibly because of a read error. The CDR3 DNA follows: TGTGCTAGCAGCTCCCAGGGCGGGGGGAACACAGATACGCGGTATTTT. As protein: CASSSQGGGNTDTRYF. The chain has TRBV7-2 and TRBJ2-3, with TRBD2 matching 8 bases. Per germline, CDR1 SGHTA and CDR2 FQGNSA. The CDR3 is 16 residues long. Full variable domain (missing parts from reference TRBV7-2 and TRBJ2-3): GAGVSQSPSNKVTEKGKDVELRCDPISGHTALYWYRQSLGQGLEFLIYFQGNSAPDKSGLPSDRFSAERTGGSVSTLTIQRTQQEDSAVYLCASSSQGGGNTDTRYFGPGTRLTVL.